Below, 22 T cell receptor beta chains from the same sample are listed, as sequenced in a study of vaccination and CD4 T cells after COVID-19. Cultured CD4+ T-cell DNA underwent Oncomine TCR Beta short-read sequencing. TCRdb recomputed calls from the PCR reads with MiXCR, one row per CDR3 protein. The table lists roughly 5,000 distinct CDR3 sequences, 28% of them singletons. These receptors' antigens are unknown. Treatment indicated: roughly ten-day PBMC culture with coronavirus spike peptide pools or control peptides (ViraFEST assay). Samples of CD4+ T cells were obtained from the unexposed donor before the COVID-19 pandemic (2011-2018). The sequencing input was CD4+ T cells from blood, cultured in vitro. The receptors were gathered from a human donor in good health.

This clonotype turned up a few times. The chain uses TRBV24-1 and TRBJ1-1, with 9 bases matching TRBD1. The germline V gene encodes CDR1 KGHDR and CDR2 SFDVKD. V was pared by 7 bases and J by 7 bases, with 9 bases of the junction left unmatched. The CDR3 has 14 residues. CDR3 nucleotides: TGTGCCACCAGCACCCGGGACAGGGTGGATGAAGCTTTCTTT. Its translation: CATSTRDRVDEAFF.

This clonotype was counted a few times. This sequence joins TRBV6-4 and TRBJ1-1; D gene ambiguous. This CDR3 is built from 13 residues. The V gene lost 5 bases and the J gene lost 1 base, with 8 bases spanning the gap. In germline, CDR1 is MRHNA, CDR2 SNTAGT. The CDR3 spells CASSYDGNTEAFF. The DNA of the CDR3 is TGTGCCAGCAGTTACGATGGGAACACTGAAGCTTTCTTT.

This chain connects TRBV19 to TRBJ1-2; D gene ambiguous. V was trimmed by 1 base and J by 8 bases, leaving 11 bases between them. The CDR3 loop spans 13 amino acids. From germline, CDR1 is LNHDA and CDR2 SQIVND (reference sequence). CDR3: CASSIGSLEGYTF. The CDR3 DNA follows: TGTGCCAGTAGTATAGGGTCTCTCGAGGGCTACACCTTC.

This clonotype was recorded a few times. The gene calls are TRBV14 and TRBJ1-1; no clear D gene. Germline CDR1 is SGHDN and CDR2 is FVKESK. Trimming took off 4 bases at V and 0 bases at J, with 9 bases between the two ends. The CDR3 runs to 14 residues. CDR3 nucleotide sequence: TGTGCCAGCAGCCGGGTTTCGTTGAACACTGAAGCTTTCTTT. Translating it yields CASSRVSLNTEAFF.

This clonotype has only a few counts. V and J are TRBV2 and TRBJ1-5; D unresolved. V was clipped by 3 bases and J by 0 bases, with 9 bases between them. The CDR3 is 15 amino acids. Germline lookup yields CDR1 SNHLY and CDR2 FYNNEI. CDR3 in amino acids: CASSEGTFSNQPQHF. The CDR3, as DNA: TGTGCCAGCAGTGAGGGTACATTTAGCAATCAGCCCCAGCATTTT.

This clonotype showed up just a few times. The V gene is TRBV12-3 or TRBV12-4, the J gene TRBJ2-7, with D possibly TRBD1 on 6 matching bases. The CDR3 length is 13 residues. The V gene lost 5 bases and the J gene lost 0 bases, with 8 bases spanning the gap. The chain's CDR3 is CASSMDSSYEQYF. The CDR3, as DNA: TGTGCCAGCAGTATGGACAGCTCCTACGAGCAGTACTTC.

This clonotype was observed a handful of times. The chain is built from TRBV6-1 and TRBJ2-5; possible D gene TRBD1, 6 bases. The germline V and J ends were trimmed by 8 bases and 3 bases, with 13 bases remaining between them. The CDR3 is 13 residues long. Germline V gives CDR1 MNHNS, CDR2 SASEGT. The CDR3 DNA reads TGTGCCAGCCGGACAGCAATCGAAGAGACCCAGTACTTC. Its translation is CASRTAIEETQYF.

This sequence joins TRBV11-2 and TRBJ1-2; a weak D match, TRBD1 (5 bases). The V gene lost 1 base and the J gene lost 7 bases, with 13 bases spanning the gap. Germline V CDR1 and CDR2: SGHAT, FQNNGV. The CDR3 contains 14 residues. CDR3 in amino acids: CASSLGAGARGYTF. CDR3 coding DNA: TGTGCCAGCAGCTTAGGGGCCGGGGCTCGTGGCTACACCTTC.

The chain employs TRBV19 and TRBJ1-1; possibly TRBD1 for D (5 bases). The CDR3 totals 14 residues. The V end lost 5 bases, the J end lost 5 bases, and 15 bases lay between the germline ends. The V gene's germline CDR1 is LNHDA and CDR2 SQIVND (reference sequence). The CDR3 DNA follows: TGTGCCAGTAGTGGGCTGGGGGTAGTGACTGAAGCTTTCTTT. It specifies CASSGLGVVTEAFF. Filled out from reference TRBV19 and TRBJ1-1, the complete variable domain reads DGGITQSPKYLFRKEGQNVTLSCEQNLNHDAMYWYRQDPGQGLRLIYYSQIVNDFQKGDIAEGYSVSREKKESFPLTVTSAQKNPTAFYLCASSGLGVVTEAFFGQGTRLTVV.

In DNA, the CDR3 is TGTGCCAGCAGCTCGACAGGGGGGGGCTACACCTTC. Its translation is CASSSTGGGYTF. The chain links TRBV11-2 to TRBJ1-2; TRBD1 agrees at 9 bases. The germline CDR1 and CDR2 sequences are SGHAT and FQNNGV. The CDR3 has 12 residues. Losses at the gene ends were 4 bases for V and 8 bases for J; bases not matched to a gene: 2.

V and J are TRBV5-1 and TRBJ2-5, with 11 bases lining up with TRBD2. V lost 2 bases, J lost 5 bases, and 8 bases stayed unmatched. CDR3 length equals 16 residues. Per the germline V gene, CDR1 is SGHRS and CDR2 is YFSETQ. Written as DNA, the CDR3 is TGCGCCAGCAGCTTTTCCCTTAGCGGGGGGGCCGAGACCCAGTACTTC. Translation: CASSFSLSGGAETQYF.

The CDR3 DNA reads as TGTGCCAGCAGTTCTCCGGGACAGGGGGCCTCCTACGAGCAGTACTTC. Translation gives CASSSPGQGASYEQYF. This chain uses TRBV27 with TRBJ2-7; 12 bases are a match to TRBD1. This CDR3 is built from 16 residues. From germline, CDR1 is MNHEY and CDR2 SMNVEV (reference sequence). J was trimmed by 0 bases and V by 4 bases; bases with no gene match: 4.

The V and J genes are TRBV7-2 and TRBJ2-3; no clear D gene. The length of the CDR3 is 15 residues. From germline, CDR1 is SGHTA and CDR2 FQGNSA. Trimming pared 4 bases from V and 0 bases from J, leaving 11 bases between. The CDR3 spells CASSSYGRSTDTQYF. The CDR3 DNA reads TGTGCCAGCAGCTCCTACGGCCGTAGCACAGATACGCAGTATTTT.

V is TRBV25-1 and J is TRBJ2-1; no firm D call. Between the trimmed V and J ends, which lost 1 base and 13 bases, there was a span of 5 bases. There are 10 residues in the CDR3. Germline-derived CDR1 and CDR2 are MGHDK and SYGVNS. The DNA for the CDR3 is TGTGCCAGCAGTGAATCGCGTCAGTTCTTC. Residues: CASSESRQFF. Full variable domain (remainder filled in from reference TRBV25-1 and TRBJ2-1): EADIYQTPRYLVIGTGKKITLECSQTMGHDKMYWYQQDPGMELHLIHYSYGVNSTEKGDLSSESTVSRIRTEHFPLTLESARPSHTSQYLCASSESRQFFGPGTRLTVL.

The chain couples TRBV7-9 to TRBJ2-2; possible D gene TRBD1, 5 bases. The length of the CDR3 is 15 residues. Trimming stripped 3 bases from V and 0 bases from J, with 8 bases between. Germline CDR1 is SEHNR and CDR2 is FQNEAQ (reference sequence). CDR3 bases: TGTGCCAGCAGCTTGACAGAAACGAACACCGGGGAGCTGTTTTTT. Amino acid sequence: CASSLTETNTGELFF.

This rearrangement joins TRBV7-9 to TRBJ2-2, with D possibly matching TRBD1 (5 bases). This CDR3 has 15 residues. Germline CDR1 SEHNR, CDR2 FQNEAQ (reference sequence). The V end lost 5 bases, the J end lost 8 bases, and 18 bases lay between the germline ends. The CDR3 DNA reads as TGTGCCAGCAGCGGGGCGCCAGGCCCTCTTGGGGAGCTGTTTTTT. Translating gives CASSGAPGPLGELFF. The whole variable domain, remainder taken from reference TRBV7-9 and TRBJ2-2, is DTGVSQNPRHKITKRGQNVTFRCDPISEHNRLYWYRQTLGQGPEFLTYFQNEAQLEKSRLLSDRFSAERPKGSFSTLEIQRTEQGDSAMYLCASSGAPGPLGELFFGEGSRLTVL.

The rearrangement joins TRBV6-5 to TRBJ2-1, with 9 bases that match TRBD1. The CDR3 is made up of 15 amino acids. The V segment lost 3 bases and the J segment 8 bases; nucleotides outside the gene matches: 8. Per germline, CDR1 MNHEY and CDR2 SVGAGI. The CDR3 is CASSYGGTGFYEQFF. The CDR3 DNA sequence: TGTGCCAGCAGTTATGGCGGGACAGGGTTCTATGAGCAGTTCTTC.

The V and J genes are TRBV18 and TRBJ1-5, with a weak D call TRBD1 (6 bases). There are 12 residues in the CDR3. V lost 4 bases, J lost 6 bases, and 7 bases lay in between. From germline, CDR1 is KGHSH and CDR2 LQKENI. This CDR3 reads CASSLQGQPQHF. CDR3 bases: TGTGCCAGCTCACTACAGGGTCAGCCCCAGCATTTT.

The chain is built from TRBV29-1 and TRBJ2-3, with 8 bases lining up with TRBD2. From germline, CDR1 is SQVTM and CDR2 ANQGSEA. Losses at the gene ends were 5 bases for V and 2 bases for J; bases not matched to a gene: 6. The CDR3 length is 14 residues. The CDR3 coding sequence is TGCAGCGTTACTGGCGGGGGGAACACAGATACGCAGTATTTT. It yields the protein CSVTGGGNTDTQYF.

This chain connects TRBV19 to TRBJ2-5, with D perhaps matching TRBD1 or TRBD2 (5 bases each). Germline V lookup: CDR1 LNHDA, CDR2 SQIVND (reference sequence). V gave up 7 bases and J gave up 5 bases, with 14 bases separating them. This CDR3 comprises 13 residues. CDR3 amino acids: CASTPGRGETQYF. In DNA form, the CDR3 reads TGTGCCAGTACCCCGGGACGCGGGGAGACCCAGTACTTC.

This chain connects TRBV7-9 to TRBJ1-1, with D tentatively TRBD1 (5 bases). The CDR3 length is 14 residues. In germline, CDR1 is SEHNR, CDR2 FQNEAQ (reference sequence). Trimming took off 1 base at V and 11 bases at J, with 17 bases between the two ends. The CDR3 is CASSLEGGFREAFF. CDR3 sequence (DNA): TGTGCCAGCAGCTTAGAGGGTGGATTCAGGGAGGCTTTCTTT.

As concerns this clonotype: A read error may produce the germline difference seen at one junction end. The rearrangement uses TRBV2 and TRBJ2-5; D unclear. Germline CDR1 and CDR2: SNHLY and FYNNEI. The CDR3 sequence is 12 residues long. DNA of the CDR3: TGTGCCAGCATTGAACGCTTAGAGACCCGGTACTTC. This gives the protein CASIERLETRYF.